Described below is a single T cell receptor (beta chain) sequence and its context. Its matching antigen is unknown. A 5'RACE template-switching step, the method used to make TCR cDNA, added a universal primer site and UMIs. From the 5' RACE reads, TCRdb called clonotypes with MiXCR, one entry per CDR3 protein. The profile shows 300,000 to 450,000 distinct CDR3 sequences, approximately 8% of them singletons. This record belongs to a study of T cells after yellow fever vaccination. Study details: Low-cell-number fractions underwent preparation using SMART-Seq v4 Ultra Low Input.

Findings and caveats of the study: In FACS-sorted repertoires, abundant clonotypes from the bulk population could appear as contaminants. Some clonotypes, a small share, were shared between CD4 and CD8 compartments.

This receptor was identified in a man between 18 and 35 years old who received the YFV17D yellow fever vaccine. The sample in question was PBMCs, obtained around 45 days after the first yellow fever vaccination.

Here the CDR3 reads CASRRGQTSGNTIYF. CDR3 DNA: TGTGCCAGCAGACGGGGACAGACCTCTGGAAACACCATATATTTT. The chain links TRBV5-5 to TRBJ1-3, with TRBD1 matching over 7 bases. The junction had 5 bases not matched to a gene; V was cut back by 5 bases and J by 0 bases. The CDR3 is 15 amino acids. Per germline, CDR1 SGHKS and CDR2 YYEKEE (reference sequence).